Presented here are 28 T cell receptor beta chains from one specimen sequenced in a study of cytomegalovirus exposure and HLA in healthy donors. This PCR relied on a set of 60 Vbeta primers and 13 Jbeta primers. Sequenced by immunoSEQ multiplex PCR; TCRdb stores in-frame clones only, minus some. The sample comprises approximately 200,000 clones, about four fifths of which are singletons, and about 1.4% rests with the top ten. The sequenced sample consisted of PBMCs. The source of these receptors is a girl under 18 in good health and CMV-seropositive.

The V call is TRBV5-5, the J call TRBJ2-3, with TRBD2 identical over 7 bases. The ends lost 3 bases at V and 2 bases at J; junction bases unmatched: 6. The CDR3 is made up of 15 amino acids. Looked up from germline, CDR1 is SGHKS and CDR2 is YYEKEE (reference sequence). For the CDR3, the DNA is TGTGCCAGCAGCTGGCCCGGGGGGAACACAGATACGCAGTATTTT. Residues: CASSWPGGNTDTQYF.

This rearrangement joins TRBV7-9 to TRBJ2-1, with 9 bases aligning to TRBD2. This CDR3 has 17 amino acids. V was clipped by 2 bases and J by 6 bases; unmatched bases: 11. The germline V gene has CDR1 SEHNR and CDR2 FQNEAQ (reference sequence). The CDR3 protein is CASSLWTSETPFNEQFF. For the CDR3, the DNA is TGTGCCAGCAGCTTATGGACTAGCGAAACACCCTTCAATGAGCAGTTCTTC.

The chain carries TRBV27 and TRBJ2-7, with 8 nucleotides matching TRBD1. This CDR3 has 15 residues. V was clipped by 6 bases and J by 3 bases; unmatched bases: 10. Looked up from germline, CDR1 is MNHEY and CDR2 is SMNVEV (reference sequence). CDR3 bases: TGTGCCAGCAGATCTGGTACAGGGGGTCGCTACGAGCAGTACTTC. Encoded protein: CASRSGTGGRYEQYF.

The chain links TRBV5-1 to TRBJ2-2; D is unclear. Germline assignment: CDR1 SGHRS and CDR2 YFSETQ. The CDR3 is made up of 14 amino acids. Trimming shortened V by 4 bases and J by 1 base, and 8 bases separated the two germline ends. CDR3 sequence: CASSPLQNTGELFF. The CDR3 bases are TGCGCCAGCAGCCCCTTACAGAACACCGGGGAGCTGTTTTTT.

This chain connects TRBV7-6 to TRBJ2-5, with 8 bases lining up with TRBD1. The CDR3 runs 13 residues. The germline gives CDR1 SGHVS, CDR2 FNYEAQ. Trimming at V came to 5 bases and at J to 3 bases, leaving 2 bases not matched to a gene. CDR3 residues: CASSRQGKETQYF. In DNA form, the CDR3 reads TGTGCCAGCAGCCGACAGGGGAAAGAGACCCAGTACTTC.

This clone appeared a single time. V is TRBV5-6 and J is TRBJ1-3; D may be TRBD1 (5 bases). In germline, CDR1 is SGHDT, CDR2 YYEEEE. CDR3 size: 14 residues. Trimming took 4 bases from V and 0 from J, leaving 8 bases between them. CDR3 in amino acids: CASSQDISGNTIYF. The CDR3 nucleotides are TGTGCCAGCAGCCAGGACATCTCTGGAAACACCATATATTTT.

CDR3 sequence (DNA): TGTGCCAGCTCACCATATCTTACCGGGGACGGGAGGGGCAATCAGCCCCAGCATTTT. Protein sequence: CASSPYLTGDGRGNQPQHF. V usage is TRBV18 and J usage is TRBJ1-5, with D possibly TRBD1 on 5 matching bases. V was pared by 2 bases and J by 2 bases, with 22 bases between. CDR1 KGHSH and CDR2 LQKENI come from the germline V gene. The CDR3 extends over 19 amino acids.

The gene calls are TRBV6-5 and TRBJ2-7; 8 bases match TRBD1. The V gene end was trimmed by 2 bases and the J gene end by 6 bases; junction bases not matched to a gene: 6. Germline values: CDR1 MNHEY, CDR2 SVGAGI. The CDR3 sequence is 14 residues long. The chain's CDR3 is CASSYGQGFREQYF. In nucleotides, the CDR3 is TGTGCCAGCAGTTACGGACAGGGTTTCCGCGAGCAGTACTTC.

The rearrangement links TRBV7-9 to TRBJ1-5, with D possibly being TRBD1 (6 bases). The CDR3 extends over 17 amino acids. Germline CDR1 SEHNR, CDR2 FQNEAQ (reference sequence). Trimming took off 1 base at V and 6 bases at J, with 19 bases between the two ends. DNA for the CDR3: TGTGCCAGCAGCTTAGGAGGTTGGGGGCAGCTGGTTCAGCCCCAGCATTTT. It translates to CASSLGGWGQLVQPQHF.

The chain recombines TRBV6-1 with TRBJ2-5, with TRBD1 matching 9 bases. The V gene's germline CDR1 is MNHNS and CDR2 SASEGT. The CDR3 is 14 amino acids. V shed 6 bases and J 4 bases; nucleotides not matched to a gene: 6. The CDR3 is CASRHGQGRETQYF. The CDR3 region has the DNA TGTGCCAGCAGACATGGACAGGGGCGAGAGACCCAGTACTTC.

The chain combines TRBV5-4 with TRBJ2-5; 10 bases are a match to TRBD2. With 0 bases clipped from V and 1 base from J, the junction kept 9 bases outside the gene matches. The CDR3 loop spans 18 amino acids. Germline V gene data show CDR1 as SGHNT and CDR2 as YYREEE (reference sequence). CDR3 region: CASSLVRGSGGFQETQYF. The DNA of the CDR3 is TGTGCCAGCAGCTTGGTAAGGGGTAGCGGGGGGTTCCAAGAGACCCAGTACTTC.

The chain has TRBV13 and TRBJ2-7; 7 bases fit TRBD1. Losses at the gene ends were 3 bases for V and 0 bases for J; bases not matched to a gene: 8. The CDR3 consists of 16 residues. Germline V gives CDR1 PRHDT, CDR2 FYEKMQ (reference sequence). The CDR3 region has the DNA TGTGCCAGCAGCTTGCTGACAGGGACAACCTCCTACGAGCAGTACTTC. Translated: CASSLLTGTTSYEQYF.

The chain couples TRBV7-9 to TRBJ1-5; D call uncertain. Germline CDR1 SEHNR, CDR2 FQNEAQ (reference sequence). V shed 2 bases and J shed 7 bases, with 9 bases lying between them. This CDR3 is built from 13 residues. DNA of the CDR3: TGTGCCAGCAGCTTAATGTCGGGACAGCCCCAGCATTTT. This gives the protein CASSLMSGQPQHF.

The V and J genes are TRBV18 and TRBJ1-1; no clear D. This CDR3 region has 15 residues. Per the germline V gene, CDR1 is KGHSH and CDR2 is LQKENI. Trimming cost V 2 bases and J 0 bases, with 10 bases left between them. The CDR3 loop is CASSPGLAMNTEAFF. The CDR3 DNA sequence: TGTGCCAGCTCACCAGGTCTAGCGATGAACACTGAAGCTTTCTTT.

This sequence joins TRBV27 and TRBJ1-4; D is undetermined. The CDR3 runs 14 residues. The germline gives CDR1 MNHEY, CDR2 SMNVEV (reference sequence). Trimming left V 3 bases short and J 5 bases short, with 10 bases between. The CDR3 here is CASSFVRGNEKLFF. CDR3 DNA sequence: TGTGCCAGCAGTTTTGTCCGCGGGAATGAAAAACTGTTTTTT.

The chain recombines TRBV5-1 with TRBJ2-7, with 7 bases matching TRBD1. With 4 bases clipped from V and 2 bases from J, the junction kept 6 bases outside the gene matches. The CDR3 sequence is 14 residues long. Germline CDR1 is SGHRS and CDR2 is YFSETQ. This chain's CDR3 is CASSLFTGAYEQYF. CDR3 DNA sequence: TGCGCCAGCAGCCTATTTACAGGGGCCTACGAGCAGTACTTC.

This rearrangement joins TRBV7-6 to TRBJ2-3; 15 nucleotides line up with TRBD2. With 5 bases clipped from V and 2 bases from J, the junction kept 14 bases outside the gene matches. Germline assignment: CDR1 SGHVS and CDR2 FNYEAQ. CDR3 size: 20 residues. DNA for the CDR3: TGTGCCAGCAGCCCGGCCGCCTGGACTAGCGGGGGGGTGTTCACAGATACGCAGTATTTT. Encoded protein: CASSPAAWTSGGVFTDTQYF.

The gene calls are TRBV30 and TRBJ1-5, with TRBD1 as a possible D gene (5 bases). CDR3 size: 13 residues. The germline gives CDR1 GTSNPN, CDR2 SVGIG (reference sequence). DNA for the CDR3: TGTGCAGCGTCGGGGGGGTCCAATCAGCCCCAGCATTTT. Residues: CAASGGSNQPQHF.

This clone was seen only a few times. The chain couples TRBV7-2 to TRBJ2-5, with a weak D call TRBD2 (6 bases). Germline values: CDR1 SGHTA, CDR2 FQGNSA. V was trimmed by 0 bases and J by 5 bases, leaving 10 bases between them. This CDR3 region has 14 residues. The CDR3 bases are TGTGCCAGCAGCTTAGCGCTGGGGGGTGAGACCCAGTACTTC. It codes for CASSLALGGETQYF.

CDR3 in amino acids: CASSSPQTYEQYF. The CDR3 DNA reads TGTGCCAGCAGCTCCCCACAGACCTACGAGCAGTACTTC. V gene TRBV7-6 combines with J gene TRBJ2-7; no definite D call. V was pared by 4 bases and J by 2 bases, with 9 bases between. Looked up from germline, CDR1 is SGHVS and CDR2 is FNYEAQ. The CDR3 is 13 residues long.

This clone was found a few times. This chain uses TRBV2 with TRBJ1-2; D gene unclear. CDR3 length: 11 residues. V was clipped by 3 bases and J by 4 bases, with 3 bases between them. Per the germline V gene, CDR1 is SNHLY and CDR2 is FYNNEI. In DNA, the CDR3 is TGTGCCAGCAGTGACAGCTATGGCTACACCTTC. Amino acid sequence: CASSDSYGYTF.

The gene calls are TRBV19 and TRBJ1-1, with a tentative D call TRBD1 (5 bases). The ends were cut back, 1 base at V and 5 bases at J, with 26 bases in the middle. This CDR3 region has 19 residues. The germline V gene encodes CDR1 LNHDA and CDR2 SQIVND (reference sequence). The CDR3 loop is CASSIGLGSGGRRGTEAFF. As DNA, the CDR3 is TGTGCCAGTAGTATAGGACTGGGCTCGGGGGGGAGAAGAGGGACTGAAGCTTTCTTT.

The gene calls are TRBV6-5 and TRBJ1-1, with a tentative D call TRBD1 (5 bases). In germline, CDR1 is MNHEY, CDR2 SVGAGI. V was trimmed by 5 bases and J by 4 bases, leaving 14 bases between them. The length of the CDR3 is 14 residues. This CDR3 reads CASSPRQLLTEAFF. The CDR3 bases are TGTGCCAGCAGTCCCCGACAGTTACTCACTGAAGCTTTCTTT.

This clone came up once. This chain uses TRBV7-2 with TRBJ2-1, with 8 bases aligning to TRBD2. CDR3 length: 15 residues. Looked up from germline, CDR1 is SGHTA and CDR2 is FQGNSA. J was trimmed by 1 base and V by 3 bases; bases with no gene match: 2. As DNA, the CDR3 is TGTGCCAGCAGCTTCAGCGGGGGTTCCTACAATGAGCAGTTCTTC. It is translated as CASSFSGGSYNEQFF.

V usage is TRBV2 and J usage is TRBJ2-7, with D possibly matching TRBD1 (6 bases). Germline values: CDR1 SNHLY, CDR2 FYNNEI. Between the trimmed V and J ends, which lost 4 bases and 0 bases, there was a span of 10 bases. There are 14 residues in the CDR3. Here the CDR3 reads CASSGQGSSYEQYF. The CDR3 nucleotides are TGTGCCAGCAGTGGGCAGGGGAGCTCCTACGAGCAGTACTTC.

In its sample, this clone was seen a few times. The chain recombines TRBV11-2 with TRBJ1-5; 9 positions agree with TRBD1. J lost 2 bases, V lost 5 bases, and 7 bases had no gene match. Germline V CDR1 and CDR2: SGHAT, FQNNGV. The CDR3 sequence is 16 residues long. Written as DNA, the CDR3 is TGTGCCAGCAGCCTGGGGACAGGGCCTGGCAATCAGCCCCAGCATTTT. Translating gives CASSLGTGPGNQPQHF.

This clone turned up a few times. The chain recombines TRBV7-2 with TRBJ1-5; TRBD1 matches 9 bases. Germline V gene data show CDR1 as SGHTA and CDR2 as FQGNSA. V gave up 1 base and J gave up 4 bases; unmatched junction bases: 2. The CDR3 consists of 15 residues. This CDR3 is CASSLGGQGNQPQHF. The CDR3 DNA sequence: TGTGCCAGCAGCTTAGGGGGACAGGGTAATCAGCCCCAGCATTTT.

The chain recombines TRBV6-1 with TRBJ1-5; a possible D gene is TRBD1 (6 bases). Germline assignment: CDR1 MNHNS and CDR2 SASEGT. This CDR3 spans 14 amino acids. Trimming stripped 7 bases from V and 6 bases from J, with 16 bases between. The chain's CDR3 is CASTDPSGVQPQHF. The CDR3 DNA is TGTGCCAGCACCGACCCATCAGGGGTTCAGCCCCAGCATTTT.